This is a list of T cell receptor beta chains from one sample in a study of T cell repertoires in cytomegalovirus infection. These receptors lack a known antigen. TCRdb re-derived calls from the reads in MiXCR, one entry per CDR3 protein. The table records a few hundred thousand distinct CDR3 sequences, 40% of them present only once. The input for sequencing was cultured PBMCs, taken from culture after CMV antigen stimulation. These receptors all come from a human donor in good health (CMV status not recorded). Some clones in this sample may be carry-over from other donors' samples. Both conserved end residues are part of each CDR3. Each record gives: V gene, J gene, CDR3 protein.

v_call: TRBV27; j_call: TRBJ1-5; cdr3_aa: CASSPGWDLLNQPQHF
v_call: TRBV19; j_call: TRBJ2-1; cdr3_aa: CASNGGNEQFF
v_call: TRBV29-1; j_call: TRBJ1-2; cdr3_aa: CSAEPAASPYGYTF
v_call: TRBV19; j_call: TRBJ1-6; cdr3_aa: CASNPAGINNSPLHF
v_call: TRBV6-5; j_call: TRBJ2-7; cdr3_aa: CASSRDGRTYEQYF
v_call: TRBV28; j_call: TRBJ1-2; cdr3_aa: CASSPGPTNYGYTF
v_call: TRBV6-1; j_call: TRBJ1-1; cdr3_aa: CASSEPYTEAFF
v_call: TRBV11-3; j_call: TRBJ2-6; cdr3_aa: CASSIRQGLTFPGANVLTF
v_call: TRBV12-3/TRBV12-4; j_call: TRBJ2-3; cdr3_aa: CASTPEASTDTQYF
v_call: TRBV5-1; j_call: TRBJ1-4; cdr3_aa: CASSLAAPVREKLFF
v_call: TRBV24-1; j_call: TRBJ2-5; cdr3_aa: CATSDRSGGETQYF
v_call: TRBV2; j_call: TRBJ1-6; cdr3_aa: CASGGWGNNSPLHF
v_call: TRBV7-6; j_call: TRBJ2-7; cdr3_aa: CASSLGPKNYEQYF
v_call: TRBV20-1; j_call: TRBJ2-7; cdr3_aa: CSARRGGGRGSLGEQYF
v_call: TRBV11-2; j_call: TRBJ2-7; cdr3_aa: CASSQPVAGSYEQYF
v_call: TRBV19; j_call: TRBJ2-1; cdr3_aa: CASSIYRGNEQFF
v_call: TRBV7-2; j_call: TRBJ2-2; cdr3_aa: CASSLSTPALDTGELFF
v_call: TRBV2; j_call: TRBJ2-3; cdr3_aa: CASGSGGRTDTQYF
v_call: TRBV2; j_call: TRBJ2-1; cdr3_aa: CASDRETYNEQFF
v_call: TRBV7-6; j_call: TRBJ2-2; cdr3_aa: CASPEPPGELFF
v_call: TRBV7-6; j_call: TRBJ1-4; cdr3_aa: CASSPRGSEKLFF
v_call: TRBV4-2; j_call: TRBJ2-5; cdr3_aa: CASSRTSGQEKETQYF
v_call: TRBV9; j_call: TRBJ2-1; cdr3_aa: CASSVLEGSYNEQFF
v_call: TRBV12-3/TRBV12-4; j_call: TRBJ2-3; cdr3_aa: CASSLRDDTDTQYF
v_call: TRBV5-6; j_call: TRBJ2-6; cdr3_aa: CASSPLGTGANVLTF
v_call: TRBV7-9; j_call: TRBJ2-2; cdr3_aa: CASSLRTATGELFF
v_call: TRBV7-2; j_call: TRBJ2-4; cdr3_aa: CASSQGQAYKNIQYF
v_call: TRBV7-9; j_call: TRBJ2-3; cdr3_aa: CASIQTDTQYF
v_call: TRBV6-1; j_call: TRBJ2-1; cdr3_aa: CASTGTGYNEQFF
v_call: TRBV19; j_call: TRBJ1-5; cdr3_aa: CASNPGPSNQPQHF
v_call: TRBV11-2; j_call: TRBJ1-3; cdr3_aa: CASSLGGDRGLGNTIYF
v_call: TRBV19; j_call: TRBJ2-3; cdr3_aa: CASSISAGRSDTQYF
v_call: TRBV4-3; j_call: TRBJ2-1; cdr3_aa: CASSQKAESYNEQFF
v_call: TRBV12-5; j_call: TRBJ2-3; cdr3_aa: CASGLGRGTDTQYF
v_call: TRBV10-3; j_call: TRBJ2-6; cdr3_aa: CAIAEAGANVLTF
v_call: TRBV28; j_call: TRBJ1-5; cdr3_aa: CASTPRVVQPQHF
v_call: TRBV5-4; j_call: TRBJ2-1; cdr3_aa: CASSSSGTGGVYNEQFF
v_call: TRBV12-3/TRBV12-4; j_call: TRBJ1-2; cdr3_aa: CASSLGQIYNYGYTF
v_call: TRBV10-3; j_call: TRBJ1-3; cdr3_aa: CAIRETGAGNTIYF
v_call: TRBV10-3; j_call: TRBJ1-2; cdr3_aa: CAISVKGGSSNYGYTF
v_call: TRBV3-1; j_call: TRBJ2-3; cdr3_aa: CASSRRDTPDTQYF
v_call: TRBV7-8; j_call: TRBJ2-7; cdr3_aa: CASSWGQGFNEQYF
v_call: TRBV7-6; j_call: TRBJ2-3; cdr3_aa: CASSLGPPPTGGTQYF
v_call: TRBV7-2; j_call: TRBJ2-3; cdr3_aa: CASRALAAFTDTQYF
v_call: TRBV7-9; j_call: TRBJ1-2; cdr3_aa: CANGPGDGYTF
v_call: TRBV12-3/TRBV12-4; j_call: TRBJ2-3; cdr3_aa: CASTFLAGPDTQYF
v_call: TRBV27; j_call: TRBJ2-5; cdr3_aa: CASTARLAGEIRETQYF
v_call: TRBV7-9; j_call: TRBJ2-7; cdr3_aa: CASSFYKGPNEQYF
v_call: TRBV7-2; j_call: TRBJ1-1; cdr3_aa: CASSLRTGIDTEAFF
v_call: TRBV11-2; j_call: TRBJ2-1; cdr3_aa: CASSPLGTGTYNEQFF
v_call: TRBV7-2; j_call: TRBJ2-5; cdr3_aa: CASSLDGVETQYF